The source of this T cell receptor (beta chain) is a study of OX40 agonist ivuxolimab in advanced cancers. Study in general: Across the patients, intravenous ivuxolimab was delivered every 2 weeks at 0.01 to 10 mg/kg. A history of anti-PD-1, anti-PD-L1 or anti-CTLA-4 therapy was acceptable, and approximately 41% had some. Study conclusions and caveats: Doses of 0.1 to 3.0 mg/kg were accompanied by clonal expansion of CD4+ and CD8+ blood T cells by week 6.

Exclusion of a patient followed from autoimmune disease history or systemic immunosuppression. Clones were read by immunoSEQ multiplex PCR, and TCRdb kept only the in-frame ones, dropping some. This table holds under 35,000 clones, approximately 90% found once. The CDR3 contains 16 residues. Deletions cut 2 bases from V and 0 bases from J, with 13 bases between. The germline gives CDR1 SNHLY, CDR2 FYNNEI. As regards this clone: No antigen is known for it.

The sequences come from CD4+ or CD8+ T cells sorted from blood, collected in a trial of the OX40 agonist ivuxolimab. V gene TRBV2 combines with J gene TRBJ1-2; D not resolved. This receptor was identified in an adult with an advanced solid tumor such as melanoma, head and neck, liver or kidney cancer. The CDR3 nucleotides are TGTGCCAGCAGTGAACCCGGAGTGGAAACTAACTATGGCTACACCTTC. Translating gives CASSEPGVETNYGYTF.